Shown below are 5 T cell receptor beta chains from a single sample sequenced in a study of blood T cell repertoires in COVID-19. The assay was immunoSEQ multiplex PCR, and TCRdb's table has in-frame clones only and misses some. The sample lists approximately 110,000 clones; 70% to 85% were seen once. Sequencing was done on a sample of peripheral blood. These receptors all come from a man between 65 and 85 years old with active or convalescent COVID-19.

The rearrangement uses TRBV28 and TRBJ1-5, with TRBD1 identical over 10 bases. The CDR3 is 14 residues long. Germline values: CDR1 MDHEN, CDR2 SYDVKM. Trimming removed 3 bases from V and 9 bases from J; junction bases left unmatched: 5. CDR3 in DNA: TGTGCCAGCAGTTTTGGGACAGGGGAGGCGCCCCAGCATTTT. Its translation: CASSFGTGEAPQHF.

The chain carries TRBV6-5 and TRBJ2-2, with 9 bases aligning to TRBD1. The CDR3 contains 14 residues. Looked up from germline, CDR1 is MNHEY and CDR2 is SVGAGI. J lost 5 bases, V lost 4 bases, and 2 bases had no gene match. The CDR3 is CASSWDRATGELFF. CDR3 DNA sequence: TGTGCCAGCAGTTGGGACAGGGCGACCGGGGAGCTGTTTTTT.

This chain connects TRBV2 to TRBJ1-2; 7 positions match TRBD1. This CDR3 has 13 amino acids. After removal of 7 bases from V and 1 base from J, the junction contained 3 bases not matched to a gene. In germline, CDR1 is SNHLY, CDR2 FYNNEI. Here the CDR3 reads CASKTGDNYGYTF. The CDR3 DNA reads TGTGCCAGCAAAACAGGGGATAACTATGGCTACACCTTC.

This chain uses TRBV9 with TRBJ2-3; 12 nucleotides match TRBD2. Losses at the gene ends were 3 bases for V and 0 bases for J; bases not matched to a gene: 11. The germline gives CDR1 SGDLS, CDR2 YYNGEE. The CDR3 contains 19 residues. The CDR3 sequence: CASSGTSSGGAYSTDTQYF. DNA of the CDR3: TGTGCCAGCAGCGGAACATCTAGCGGGGGGGCCTACAGCACAGATACGCAGTATTTT.

J is TRBJ2-3 and V is TRBV5-1; 7 bases align to TRBD2. Germline assignment: CDR1 SGHRS and CDR2 YFSETQ. This CDR3 spans 14 amino acids. V shed 3 bases and J 4 bases; nucleotides not matched to a gene: 5. The CDR3 DNA reads as TGCGCCAGCAGCTCTCCTAGCGGCTCAGATACGCAGTATTTT. Translating it yields CASSSPSGSDTQYF.